These 5 T cell receptor beta chains originate from one sample sequenced in a study of control samples from healthy donors and cancer patients. TCRdb's copy holds only in-frame clones and misses some; the assay was immunoSEQ multiplex PCR. This sample yields about 24,000 clones, of which 75% to 85% are seen a single time; about 30% belongs to the top ten. The specimen sequenced was PBMCs. The receptors stem from a man aged 55-75 years with head and neck cancer.

V and J are TRBV6-5 and TRBJ1-2, with 7 bases matching TRBD1. The CDR3 has 13 amino acids. The trim removed 6 bases at V and 8 bases at J, leaving 9 bases unmatched. CDR1 and CDR2 (germline): MNHEY, SVGAGI. This CDR3 reads CASSAEGAGGYTF. The CDR3 DNA reads TGTGCCAGCAGCGCGGAGGGGGCGGGAGGCTACACCTTC.

This chain links TRBV2 with TRBJ1-4; no reliable D call. CDR3 length: 16 residues. Trimming took 3 bases from V and 6 from J, leaving 17 bases between them. Germline V CDR1 and CDR2: SNHLY, FYNNEI. In DNA, the CDR3 is TGTGCCAGCAGTGATGTAATAGGGCAGGATTATGAAAAACTGTTTTTT. Translation: CASSDVIGQDYEKLFF.

V usage is TRBV5-4 and J usage is TRBJ1-1; D not resolved. Trimming left V 2 bases short and J 1 base short, with 6 bases between. Germline V CDR1 and CDR2: SGHNT, YYREEE (reference sequence). The CDR3 totals 13 residues. CDR3 nucleotide sequence: TGTGCCAGCAGCTTTGTCGAGAACACTGAAGCTTTCTTT. Its protein is CASSFVENTEAFF.

This clone has more than one count but fewer than ten. The rearrangement joins TRBV5-6 to TRBJ1-5; no definite D call. This CDR3 has 13 amino acids. The V gene lost 1 base and the J gene lost 2 bases, with 4 bases spanning the gap. Germline CDR1 SGHDT, CDR2 YYEEEE. CDR3 sequence reads: CASSLLGNQPQHF. CDR3 in DNA: TGTGCCAGCAGCTTGTTAGGCAATCAGCCCCAGCATTTT.

This clone was observed a handful of times. The gene calls are TRBV9 and TRBJ2-1, with 9 bases identical to TRBD2. The CDR3 extends over 17 amino acids. CDR1 SGDLS and CDR2 YYNGEE come from the germline V gene. V dropped 4 bases and J dropped 9; count of bases not matched to a gene: 17. The CDR3 here is CASSPRERAGGLGEQFF. The CDR3 DNA reads as TGTGCCAGCAGCCCCCGGGAGCGAGCGGGGGGCCTGGGTGAGCAGTTCTTC.